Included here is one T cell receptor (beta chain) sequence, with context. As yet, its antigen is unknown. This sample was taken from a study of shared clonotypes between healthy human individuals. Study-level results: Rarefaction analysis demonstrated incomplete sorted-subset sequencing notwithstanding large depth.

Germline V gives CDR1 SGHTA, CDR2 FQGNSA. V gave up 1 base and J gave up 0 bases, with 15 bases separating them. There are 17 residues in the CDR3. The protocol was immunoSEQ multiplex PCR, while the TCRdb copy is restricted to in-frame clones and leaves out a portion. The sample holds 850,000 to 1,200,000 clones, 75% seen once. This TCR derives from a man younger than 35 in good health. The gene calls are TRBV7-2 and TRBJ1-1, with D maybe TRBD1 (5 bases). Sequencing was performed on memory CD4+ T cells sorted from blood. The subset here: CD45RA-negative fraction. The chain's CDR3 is CASSLVPGLGMNTEAFF. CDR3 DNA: TGTGCCAGCAGCTTAGTGCCGGGACTTGGTATGAACACTGAAGCTTTCTTT.